This T cell receptor (beta chain) originates from a study of blood T cell repertoires in COVID-19. As for the study in general: Collection of acute and convalescent COVID-19 samples took place in the United States, Italy and Spain.

This clone was seen only once. This CDR3 comprises 16 residues. Trimming took 1 base from V and 3 from J, leaving 12 bases between them. Looked up from germline, CDR1 is SGHTA and CDR2 is FQGNSA. Profiled with immunoSEQ multiplex PCR; TCRdb holds only in-frame clones, not every one. The sample includes 150,000 to 200,000 clones, 86% of them seen just once. This receptor was obtained from a man in his sixties or seventies with active or convalescent COVID-19. The sequenced sample was peripheral blood. V gene TRBV7-2 combines with J gene TRBJ1-4; D is possibly TRBD1 (6 bases). The CDR3, as DNA: TGTGCCAGCAGCTTAGTACAGGGTCAGTCTAATGAAAAACTGTTTTTT. Translating it yields CASSLVQGQSNEKLFF.